The 29 T cell receptor beta chains given below trace back to one sample, sequenced in a study of cytomegalovirus exposure and HLA in healthy donors listed by TCRdb under 2017. Library preparation employed the immunoSEQ multiplex PCR assay. For the multiplex PCR, a mixture combining 60 forward primers for TCR Vbeta segments and 13 reverse primers for TCR Jbeta segments was used. This immuneACCESS table, as held by TCRdb, lists in-frame sequences with V and J called but not all clones. Of the missing ones, under half trace to an unresolved V gene in checked studies; the others have no known cause. The sample data list around 94,000 clones, and roughly 80% of these were observed just once. The ten largest clones capture 9% to 12% of the sample. Source material: PBMCs. The source of these receptors is a human donor in good health.

This chain joins TRBV10-1 and TRBJ1-4, with 8 bases that match TRBD1. The CDR3 is 14 amino acids. The germline V gene has CDR1 WNHNN and CDR2 SYGVQD (reference sequence). V lost 5 bases, J lost 8 bases, and 7 bases stayed unmatched. Here the CDR3 DNA reads TGCGCCAGCAGTCCAGGGGGCCCGAGCGAAAAACTGTTTTTT. It translates to CASSPGGPSEKLFF.

This clone occurred many times. The likely explanation is a read error, given a far larger clone one base away. This chain joins TRBV11-2 and TRBJ1-4; D is ambiguous. From germline, CDR1 is SGHAT and CDR2 FQNNGV. The CDR3 loop spans 12 amino acids. V lost 2 bases, J lost 7 bases, and 5 bases lay in between. CDR3 sequence reads: CASSLNTEKLFF. The DNA of the CDR3 is TGTGCCAGCAGCTTAAACACTGAAAAACTGTTTTTT.

The rearrangement joins TRBV9 to TRBJ2-1, with D possibly TRBD2 on 5 matching bases. The length of the CDR3 is 14 residues. Trimming cost V 1 base and J 10 bases, with 15 bases left between them. Per the germline V gene, CDR1 is SGDLS and CDR2 is YYNGEE. The CDR3 DNA is TGTGCCAGCAGCGTAATTGCCCCGCCGGGGGAGCAGTTCTTC. This sequence encodes CASSVIAPPGEQFF. Variable domain in full (rest from reference TRBV9 and TRBJ2-1): DSGVTQTPKHLITATGQRVTLRCSPRSGDLSVYWYQQSLDQGLQFLIQYYNGEERAKGNILERFSAQQFPDLHSELNLSSLELGDSALYFCASSVIAPPGEQFFGPGTRLTVL.

The V gene is TRBV10-3, the J gene TRBJ2-7; 8 bases fit TRBD2. Trimming at V came to 2 bases and at J to 0 bases, leaving 3 bases not matched to a gene. There are 15 residues in the CDR3. The germline V gene encodes CDR1 ENHRY and CDR2 SYGVKD. This CDR3 is CAISEASGLSYEQYF. CDR3 nucleotides: TGTGCCATCAGTGAGGCTAGCGGGCTCTCCTACGAGCAGTACTTC.

The V call is TRBV2, the J call TRBJ2-1, with 9 bases aligning to TRBD2. Trimming removed 5 bases from V and 2 bases from J; junction bases left unmatched: 1. The CDR3 is 14 residues long. Germline values: CDR1 SNHLY, CDR2 FYNNEI. CDR3 DNA: TGTGCCAGCAGTCTAGCGGGGACCTACAATGAGCAGTTCTTC. It yields the protein CASSLAGTYNEQFF.

This chain links TRBV4-1 with TRBJ1-1, with D possibly matching TRBD1 (6 bases). The CDR3 has 16 residues. The germline V gene has CDR1 MGHRA and CDR2 YSYEKL. V was shortened by 4 bases and J by 0 bases, with 15 bases between the two germline ends. CDR3 bases: TGCGCCAGCAGCCCGGGACAAGAAAAGATGAACACTGAAGCTTTCTTT. It is translated as CASSPGQEKMNTEAFF.

The chain carries TRBV13 and TRBJ2-3; D is perhaps TRBD2 (6 bases). Looked up from germline, CDR1 is PRHDT and CDR2 is FYEKMQ (reference sequence). Trimming removed 2 bases at V and 5 bases at J, with 14 bases between. The CDR3 loop spans 15 amino acids. Written as DNA, the CDR3 is TGTGCCAGCAGCTTAAGGGGTGTCGGGGGAGATACGCAGTATTTT. Its translation: CASSLRGVGGDTQYF.

This clone has more than one count but fewer than ten. The chain uses TRBV29-1 and TRBJ1-2; TRBD1 is a possible D gene (6 bases). V lost 6 bases to trimming and J lost 0 bases, with 8 bases between them. The CDR3 extends over 12 amino acids. Germline-derived CDR1 and CDR2 are SQVTM and ANQGSEA. The CDR3 loop is CSVWTANYGYTF. CDR3 DNA: TGCAGCGTGTGGACAGCTAACTATGGCTACACCTTC.

The chain carries TRBV6-5 and TRBJ1-2; no reliable D call. The CDR3 runs 12 residues. V lost 6 bases to trimming and J lost 8 bases, with 13 bases between them. Germline V gives CDR1 MNHEY, CDR2 SVGAGI. Here the CDR3 DNA reads TGTGCCAGCAGCCCCCTCCACGGGGGCTACACCTTC. Translating gives CASSPLHGGYTF.

CDR3 in amino acids: CASSEHSGVDGYTF. The CDR3, as DNA: TGTGCCAGCAGTGAACATTCCGGGGTTGATGGCTACACCTTC. The chain has TRBV6-4 and TRBJ1-2, with D hard to call. Trimming left V 3 bases short and J 6 bases short, with 14 bases between. Per germline, CDR1 MRHNA and CDR2 SNTAGT. This CDR3 has 14 amino acids.

The chain is built from TRBV5-6 and TRBJ2-1; 10 positions agree with TRBD2. Per the germline V gene, CDR1 is SGHDT and CDR2 is YYEEEE. The CDR3 covers 15 residues. V was clipped by 2 bases and J by 7 bases; unmatched bases: 6. The CDR3 is CASSFRVAGGNEQFF. The CDR3 DNA follows: TGTGCCAGCAGCTTCAGGGTAGCGGGGGGAAATGAGCAGTTCTTC.

V gene TRBV4-1 combines with J gene TRBJ1-2; no firm D call. The germline V gene encodes CDR1 MGHRA and CDR2 YSYEKL. V was shortened by 0 bases and J by 6 bases, with 14 bases between the two germline ends. The CDR3 is 15 residues long. This CDR3 reads CASSQDVAYPDGYTF. The CDR3 DNA follows: TGCGCCAGCAGCCAAGATGTAGCCTATCCTGATGGCTACACCTTC.

The table lists this clone with a few counts. V and J are TRBV19 and TRBJ1-2, with TRBD1 identical over 7 bases. Trimming at V came to 6 bases and at J to 2 bases, leaving 3 bases not matched to a gene. The CDR3 has 13 residues. CDR1 LNHDA and CDR2 SQIVND come from the germline V gene (reference sequence). DNA of the CDR3: TGTGCCAGTAGCGCGACAGGGAACTATGGCTACACCTTC. Translation: CASSATGNYGYTF.

This sequence joins TRBV11-2 and TRBJ2-1; the match to TRBD2 covers 9 bases. Germline CDR1 reads SGHAT; CDR2 reads FQNNGV. The V gene end was trimmed by 7 bases and the J gene end by 0 bases; junction bases not matched to a gene: 7. This CDR3 spans 16 amino acids. The CDR3 DNA follows: TGTGCCAGCAAACCCATAGCGGGAGTCTCCTACAATGAGCAGTTCTTC. This codes for CASKPIAGVSYNEQFF.

The rearrangement uses TRBV7-2 and TRBJ2-3; D call uncertain. CDR1 is SGHTA and CDR2 is FQGNSA in the germline V gene. V was cut by 6 bases and J by 2 bases, with 15 bases left in between. This CDR3 contains 15 residues. CDR3 residues: CASSTFLAITDTQYF. The CDR3 bases are TGTGCCAGCAGTACATTTTTAGCTATCACAGATACGCAGTATTTT.

The chain recombines TRBV29-1 with TRBJ1-1; perhaps TRBD1 as D (5 bases). The CDR3 sequence is 10 residues long. Trimming stripped 6 bases from V and 7 bases from J, with 9 bases between. CDR1 and CDR2 (germline): SQVTM, ANQGSEA. The CDR3, as DNA: TGCAGCGTGGTGACAGTTGAAGCTTTCTTT. Translating it yields CSVVTVEAFF. The full variable domain, rest sourced from reference TRBV29-1 and TRBJ1-1, is SAVISQKPSRDICQRGTSLTIQCQVDSQVTMMFWYRQQPGQSLTLIATANQGSEATYESGFVIDKFPISRPNLTFSTLTVSNMSPEDSSIYLCSVVTVEAFFGQGTRLTVV.

As to this clone: The same CDR3 can be traced to other DNA sequences in this sample. This chain connects TRBV18 to TRBJ1-1, with TRBD1 as a possible D gene (6 bases). V lost 1 base and J lost 3, with 6 bases in between. The CDR3 runs to 13 residues. The V gene's germline CDR1 is KGHSH and CDR2 LQKENI. The CDR3 region is CASSPRQDTEAFF. CDR3 in DNA: TGTGCCAGCTCACCACGACAGGACACTGAAGCTTTCTTT. The full variable domain, completed using reference TRBV18 and TRBJ1-1, is NAGVMQNPRHLVRRRGQEARLRCSPMKGHSHVYWYRQLPEEGLKFMVYLQKENIIDESGMPKERFSAEFPKEGPSILRIQQVVRGDSAAYFCASSPRQDTEAFFGQGTRLTVV.

V usage is TRBV5-1 and J usage is TRBJ2-2; a possible D gene is TRBD2 (6 bases). The CDR3 contains 16 residues. CDR1 is SGHRS and CDR2 is YFSETQ in the germline V gene. The V end lost 4 bases, the J end lost 4 bases, and 17 bases lay between the germline ends. The CDR3 loop reads CASSPRDVASTGELFF. Written as DNA, the CDR3 is TGCGCCAGCAGCCCGCGGGATGTGGCCTCCACCGGGGAGCTGTTTTTT.

The chain recombines TRBV5-6 with TRBJ2-2; D gene ambiguous. V was cut by 0 bases and J by 6 bases, with 12 bases left in between. Germline CDR1 SGHDT, CDR2 YYEEEE. The CDR3 has 15 residues. In DNA form, the CDR3 reads TGTGCCAGCAGCTTGGGCGGAGTTTCGTCCGGGGAGCTGTTTTTT. It codes for CASSLGGVSSGELFF.

The rearrangement uses TRBV28 and TRBJ2-3, with 12 bases that match TRBD2. V lost 3 bases to trimming and J lost 2 bases; unmatched junction nucleotides: 6. Germline V CDR1 and CDR2: MDHEN, SYDVKM. The CDR3 extends over 17 amino acids. CDR3 protein: CASSLGRTSGNTDTQYF. CDR3 bases: TGTGCCAGCAGTTTGGGACGGACTAGCGGGAACACAGATACGCAGTATTTT.

The chain joins TRBV29-1 to TRBJ2-1; TRBD2 matches at 11 bases. The V and J ends lost 7 bases and 6 bases, in that order; junction bases with no gene match: 5. This CDR3 has 13 residues. Germline lookup yields CDR1 SQVTM and CDR2 ANQGSEA. CDR3 loop: CSAGGTSGNEQFF. DNA of the CDR3: TGCAGCGCGGGGGGGACTAGCGGCAATGAGCAGTTCTTC.

This clone was detected only a few times. The CDR3 DNA follows: TGTGCCAGCTGGGTAGTCGGGGAAAAACTGTTTTTT. Its protein is CASWVVGEKLFF. The rearrangement links TRBV27 to TRBJ1-4; D is undetermined. CDR1 is MNHEY, CDR2 SMNVEV, per germline (reference sequence). V lost 8 bases and J 8 bases, leaving 12 bases between the germline ends. This CDR3 comprises 12 residues.

The chain is built from TRBV7-3 and TRBJ1-1; 7 nucleotides agree with TRBD1. CDR3 size: 15 residues. Trimming cost V 5 bases and J 2 bases; bases outside gene matches: 8. CDR1 is SGHTA, CDR2 FQGTGA, per germline. The CDR3 reads CASSIAGTANTEAFF. CDR3 coding DNA: TGTGCCAGCAGCATCGCCGGGACAGCCAACACTGAAGCTTTCTTT.

This clone is a singleton in its sample. The chain combines TRBV5-1 with TRBJ2-1, with D perhaps matching TRBD2 (5 bases). Germline V gene data show CDR1 as SGHRS and CDR2 as YFSETQ. This CDR3 spans 14 amino acids. Deletions cut 0 bases from V and 4 bases from J, with 8 bases between. The CDR3 sequence: CASSLGEGYNEQFF. The CDR3 DNA sequence: TGCGCCAGCAGCTTGGGAGAGGGTTACAATGAGCAGTTCTTC.

The chain employs TRBV11-2 and TRBJ1-4; 7 nucleotides match TRBD1. Germline assignment: CDR1 SGHAT and CDR2 FQNNGV. The CDR3 has 15 residues. With 5 bases clipped from V and 4 bases from J, the junction kept 7 bases outside the gene matches. The chain's CDR3 is CASSPGGSRNEKLFF. CDR3 sequence (DNA): TGTGCCAGCAGCCCAGGGGGGAGTCGTAATGAAAAACTGTTTTTT.

The chain employs TRBV19 and TRBJ1-2, with 9 bases matching TRBD1. The CDR3 contains 13 residues. Per germline, CDR1 LNHDA and CDR2 SQIVND (reference sequence). V was pared by 4 bases and J by 5 bases, with 2 bases of the junction left unmatched. In DNA form, the CDR3 reads TGTGCCAGTAGTACCGGGACAGGGTATGGCTACACCTTC. Residues: CASSTGTGYGYTF.

The V and J genes are TRBV14 and TRBJ2-1; 15 nucleotides match TRBD2. With V trimmed by 4 bases and J by 1 base, 8 bases remained unmatched. CDR3 length equals 19 residues. In germline, CDR1 is SGHDN, CDR2 FVKESK. CDR3 loop: CASSLPSGLAGGSYNEQFF. The CDR3 DNA reads TGTGCCAGCAGCCTCCCTTCGGGACTAGCGGGGGGATCCTACAATGAGCAGTTCTTC.

Details on this clone: An end of the junction differs from the germline gene, which may be a read error. At the DNA level, this CDR3 is encoded by other sequences in the same sample as well. This chain uses TRBV5-1 with TRBJ1-1; no definite D call. CDR3 length: 14 amino acids. Germline CDR1 reads SGHRS; CDR2 reads YFSETQ. The chain's CDR3 is CASSLDTLNTEAFF. The DNA of the CDR3 is TGCGCCAGCAGCTTAGACACCTTGAACACTGAGGCTTTCTTT.

This sequence joins TRBV7-8 and TRBJ2-5; D is unresolved. The CDR3 is 12 residues long. V gave up 1 base and J gave up 5 bases, with 5 bases separating them. Germline lookup yields CDR1 SGHVS and CDR2 FQNEAQ. This CDR3 reads CASSLGRETQYF. In DNA, the CDR3 is TGTGCCAGCAGCTTAGGTCGGGAGACCCAGTACTTC.